These 13 T cell receptor beta chains were all obtained from the same sample, sequenced in a study of T cell repertoires in cytomegalovirus infection. The antigens these receptors bind are not known. MiXCR was run by TCRdb on the reads, yielding one entry per CDR3 protein. The sample yields roughly 500,000 distinct CDR3 sequences, around 30% seen once. Source: cultured PBMCs, taken from culture after CMV antigen stimulation. These receptors all come from a human donor in good health (CMV status not recorded). Some clones in this sample may be carry-over from other donors' samples.

This clonotype has just a few counts. The chain is built from TRBV7-2 and TRBJ2-1; D is tentatively TRBD1 or TRBD2 (5 bases each). The CDR3 is 15 residues long. The V and J ends lost 4 bases and 4 bases respectively, with 14 bases between them. Germline CDR1 SGHTA, CDR2 FQGNSA. CDR3 DNA sequence: TGTGCCAGCAGCTACCGGGACGGTTATTACAATGAGCAGTTCTTC. This translates into CASSYRDGYYNEQFF. Full variable domain (remainder filled in from reference TRBV7-2 and TRBJ2-1): GAGVSQSPSNKVTEKGKDVELRCDPISGHTALYWYRQSLGQGLEFLIYFQGNSAPDKSGLPSDRFSAERTGGSVSTLTIQRTQQEDSAVYLCASSYRDGYYNEQFFGPGTRLTVL.

The rearrangement joins TRBV5-4 to TRBJ1-6; 9 bases fit TRBD1. CDR1 is SGHNT and CDR2 is YYREEE in the germline V gene (reference sequence). There are 15 residues in the CDR3. V shed 5 bases, J shed 7 bases, and the junction held 7 bases outside the gene matches. CDR3 DNA sequence: TGTGCCAGCAGGTCCGGGACAGGGTGGAATTCACCCCTCCACTTT. It yields the protein CASRSGTGWNSPLHF.

With respect to this clonotype: A junction boundary mismatches the germline segment, possibly from a read error. The J gene is TRBJ1-4, the V gene TRBV4-1, with 10 nucleotides matching TRBD1. Germline CDR1 is MGHRA and CDR2 is YSYEKL. The CDR3 totals 18 residues. The chain's CDR3 is CASSQVPPGQGLNEKLFF. In DNA, the CDR3 is TGTGCCAGCAGCCAAGTACCCCCGGGACAGGGGTTAAATGAAAAACTGTTTTTT.

This clonotype was seen a few times. The chain has TRBV7-2 and TRBJ2-5; D may be TRBD1 (5 bases). Germline-derived CDR1 and CDR2 are SGHTA and FQGNSA. Trimming took off 5 bases at V and 3 bases at J, with 22 bases between the two ends. The CDR3 has 17 residues. CDR3 nucleotide sequence: TGTGCCAGCAGCCAACCTCAAAAGGGGCTCGCGAAAGAGACCCAGTACTTC. Protein sequence: CASSQPQKGLAKETQYF.

This clonotype was counted at least ten times. The V gene is TRBV7-3, the J gene TRBJ1-1, with no clear D. V was clipped by 3 bases and J by 2 bases, with 7 bases between them. Per germline, CDR1 SGHTA and CDR2 FQGTGA. The CDR3 runs 13 residues. The CDR3 DNA sequence: TGTGCCAGCAGCTTCGACGGTAACACTGAAGCTTTCTTT. This gives the protein CASSFDGNTEAFF.

The genes are TRBV12-3 or TRBV12-4 and TRBJ1-5, with TRBD1 matching 8 bases. The CDR3 runs 14 residues. With V trimmed by 6 bases and J by 6 bases, 7 bases remained unmatched. CDR3 nucleotides: TGTGCCAGCAGACCAGGGACAGGAACTCAGCCCCAGCATTTT. It encodes CASRPGTGTQPQHF.

This clonotype came up once. The V and J genes are TRBV4-3 and TRBJ2-1; TRBD2 agrees at 10 bases. Germline CDR1 and CDR2: LGHNA and YSLEER. This CDR3 has 16 amino acids. V shed 1 base, J shed 6 bases, and the junction held 6 bases outside the gene matches. The chain's CDR3 is CASSQVLAGAGNEQFF. The CDR3 DNA is TGCGCCAGCAGCCAAGTCCTAGCGGGAGCAGGCAATGAGCAGTTCTTC.

This clonotype was detected ten times or more. CDR3 sequence: CASRLAGGRETQYF. CDR3 DNA: TGTGCCAGCAGACTAGCAGGGGGCAGGGAGACCCAGTACTTC. This rearrangement joins TRBV7-2 to TRBJ2-5; TRBD1 aligns across 8 bases. Germline V gene lookup returns CDR1 SGHTA and CDR2 FQGNSA. The CDR3 totals 14 residues. Germline trimming cut 6 bases from V and 5 bases from J; bases unmatched to any gene: 8.

This sequence joins TRBV18 and TRBJ1-1; D not resolved. This CDR3 is built from 15 residues. Deletions cut 3 bases from V and 0 bases from J, with 11 bases between. The germline V gene encodes CDR1 KGHSH and CDR2 LQKENI. The CDR3 sequence: CASSPPSGMNTEAFF. As DNA, the CDR3 is TGTGCCAGCTCACCCCCATCAGGCATGAACACTGAAGCTTTCTTT.

This clonotype was detected a few times. The CDR3 region is CASSYNRPGEQYF. In DNA, the CDR3 is TGTGCCAGTTCCTACAACCGCCCGGGCGAGCAGTACTTC. This chain links TRBV19 with TRBJ2-7; D not certain. Between the trimmed V and J ends, which lost 8 bases and 6 bases, there was a span of 17 bases. Germline CDR1 and CDR2: LNHDA and SQIVND (reference sequence). CDR3 length: 13 residues.

This chain links TRBV7-6 with TRBJ1-1; the D is unclear. In germline, CDR1 is SGHVS, CDR2 FNYEAQ. The CDR3 has 14 amino acids. Deletions cut 1 base from V and 0 bases from J, with 6 bases between. Here the CDR3 DNA reads TGTGCCAGCAGCTTAGTAATCCTGAACACTGAAGCTTTCTTT. This gives the protein CASSLVILNTEAFF.

This clonotype was recorded many times. The V call is TRBV7-2, the J call TRBJ1-5; 7 bases line up with TRBD1. V lost 5 bases, J lost 8 bases, and 6 bases stayed unmatched. The CDR3 has 13 amino acids. Germline CDR1 and CDR2: SGHTA and FQGNSA. The CDR3 loop is CASSEQGGEPQHF. In nucleotides, the CDR3 is TGTGCCAGCAGCGAGCAAGGGGGCGAGCCCCAGCATTTT.

In DNA form, the CDR3 reads TGTGCCAGCAGCTATCGGGGGGCCGGCACTGAAGCTTTCTTT. It is translated as CASSYRGAGTEAFF. The chain couples TRBV7-9 to TRBJ1-1, with D maybe TRBD1 (6 bases). This CDR3 has 14 amino acids. Germline V CDR1 and CDR2: SEHNR, FQNEAQ (reference sequence). Trimming left V 4 bases short and J 4 bases short, with 13 bases between.